This TCR beta chain is from a study of T cell clonotyping in hematopoietic cell transplantation. The wider study: Recipients' pretransplant samples followed cytoreduction.

Assay: immunoSEQ multiplex PCR; the TCRdb copy retains only in-frame clones and omits some. The top ten clones hold around 1.9% of a sample with some 29,000 clones, roughly 84% of them seen once. Time point in this sample: recipient sample about 28 days before transplant, after cytoreduction. The CDR3 has 16 amino acids. V lost 0 bases and J lost 1, with 12 bases in between. The V gene's germline CDR1 is MNHNS and CDR2 SASEGT. The specimen comprised peripheral blood mononuclear cells, sampled before stem cell transplant. The clonotype was recovered from a man aged 40-49 years with acute myeloid leukemia. Some clones in this sample may be carry-over from other donors' samples. This chain joins TRBV6-1 and TRBJ1-1, with D perhaps TRBD1 (5 bases). The CDR3 loop reads CASSEAFRGGNTEAFF. In DNA form, the CDR3 reads TGTGCCAGCAGTGAAGCGTTTCGGGGGGGGAACACTGAAGCTTTCTTT.